By proportion, the clone carrying this TCR beta chain is medium-sized. Its antigen is not known. This specimen belongs to a study of spatial heterogeneity in lung cancer. For the study at large: The study found that TCR transcript counts in tumor regions correlated strongly with a matched bulk RNA-seq T cell module score.

CDR3 length: 15 amino acids. The germline gives CDR1 MNHNS, CDR2 SASEGT. V shed 5 bases and J 6 bases; nucleotides not matched to a gene: 7. The time point was: sample taken at primary tumor resection. A total of over 70 untreated early-stage non-small cell lung cancer patients served as donors. Study-level findings and limits: One measure, the expanded intratumoral alpha and beta TCR count, tracked tumor mutation counts. Sequencing reached an estimated coverage of tumor T cells that was only approximately 7% for alpha chains and approximately 12% for beta chains.

TCRdb redid the calling of the 5' RACE reads with MiXCR, one entry per CDR3 protein. The sample consists of thousands of distinct CDR3 sequences, 20% to 30% of them appearing once. The source material was lung tumor tissue, sampled at surgery. The TCR comes from a male donor with early-stage non-small cell lung cancer. The chain joins TRBV6-1 to TRBJ1-5; TRBD1 matches 10 bases. The CDR3 DNA reads as TGTGCCAGCAGTCTAGGGACAGGGGCTTTTCAGCCCCAGCATTTT. As protein: CASSLGTGAFQPQHF.